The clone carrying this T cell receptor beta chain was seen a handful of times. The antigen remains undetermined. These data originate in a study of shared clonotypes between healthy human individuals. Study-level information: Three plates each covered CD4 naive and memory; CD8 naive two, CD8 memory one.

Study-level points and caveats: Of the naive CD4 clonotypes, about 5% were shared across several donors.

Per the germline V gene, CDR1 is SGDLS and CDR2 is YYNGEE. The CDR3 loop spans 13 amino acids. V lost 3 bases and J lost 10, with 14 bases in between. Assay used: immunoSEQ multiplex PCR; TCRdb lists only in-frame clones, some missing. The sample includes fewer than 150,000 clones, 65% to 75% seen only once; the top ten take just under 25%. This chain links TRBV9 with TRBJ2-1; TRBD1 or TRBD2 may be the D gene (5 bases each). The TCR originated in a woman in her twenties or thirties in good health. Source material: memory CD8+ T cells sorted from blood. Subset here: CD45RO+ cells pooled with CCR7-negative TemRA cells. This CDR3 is CASSAPSEGEQFF. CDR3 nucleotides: TGTGCCAGCAGCGCCCCCTCAGAGGGGGAGCAGTTCTTC.